This TCR beta chain was retrieved from a study of OX40 agonist ivuxolimab in advanced cancers. As for this clone: Its antigen remains unknown.

Trimming left V 5 bases short and J 5 bases short, with 15 bases between. The CDR3 loop spans 14 amino acids. Germline loops: CDR1 MNHEY, CDR2 SVGAGI. Any history of autoimmune disease or systemic immunosuppression disqualified patients. Study observations and caveats: Expanded clones were, on average, more numerous in CD8+ T cells than in CD4+. Among the nonresponders, some also had low normalized T-cell clonal expansion. Both blood CD4+ and CD8+ T cells showed clonal growth by week 6 at 0.1 to 3.0 mg/kg.

Data came from immunoSEQ multiplex PCR; TCRdb stores just in-frame clones and leaves some out. The sample records some 57,000 clones, around 92% being singletons. This chain uses TRBV6-5 with TRBJ1-2; D remains ambiguous. The source material was CD4+ or CD8+ T cells sorted from blood, sampled in a trial of the OX40 agonist ivuxolimab. The TCR originated in an adult with an advanced solid tumor such as melanoma, head and neck, liver or kidney cancer. This CDR3 is CASSLPDLGYGYTF. DNA for the CDR3: TGTGCCAGCAGTCTCCCGGACCTAGGTTATGGCTACACCTTC.